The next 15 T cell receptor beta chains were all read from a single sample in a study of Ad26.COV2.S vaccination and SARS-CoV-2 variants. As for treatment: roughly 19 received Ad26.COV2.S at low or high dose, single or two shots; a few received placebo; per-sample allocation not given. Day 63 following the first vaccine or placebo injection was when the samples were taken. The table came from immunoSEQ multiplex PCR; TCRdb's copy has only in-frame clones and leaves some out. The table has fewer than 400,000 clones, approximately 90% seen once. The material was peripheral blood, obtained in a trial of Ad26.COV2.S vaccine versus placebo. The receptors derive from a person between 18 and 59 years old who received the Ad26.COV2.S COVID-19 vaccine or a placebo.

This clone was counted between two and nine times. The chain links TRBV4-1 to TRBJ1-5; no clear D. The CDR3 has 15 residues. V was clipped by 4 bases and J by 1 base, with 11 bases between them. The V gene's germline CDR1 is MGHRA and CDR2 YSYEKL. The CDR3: CASSPQSGSNQPQHF. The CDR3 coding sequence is TGCGCCAGCAGCCCACAGAGTGGGAGCAATCAGCCCCAGCATTTT.

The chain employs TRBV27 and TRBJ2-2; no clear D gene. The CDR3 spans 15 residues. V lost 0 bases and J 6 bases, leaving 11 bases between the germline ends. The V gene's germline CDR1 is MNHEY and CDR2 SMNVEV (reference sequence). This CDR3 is CASSLSRRGAGELFF. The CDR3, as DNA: TGTGCCAGCAGTTTATCTCGCCGTGGGGCCGGGGAGCTGTTTTTT.

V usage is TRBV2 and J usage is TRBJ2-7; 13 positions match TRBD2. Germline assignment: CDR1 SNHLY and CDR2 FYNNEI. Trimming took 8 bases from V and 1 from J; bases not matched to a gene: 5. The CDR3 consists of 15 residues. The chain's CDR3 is CASGGTSGTSYEQYF. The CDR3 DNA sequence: TGTGCCAGCGGGGGGACTAGCGGGACATCCTACGAGCAGTACTTC.

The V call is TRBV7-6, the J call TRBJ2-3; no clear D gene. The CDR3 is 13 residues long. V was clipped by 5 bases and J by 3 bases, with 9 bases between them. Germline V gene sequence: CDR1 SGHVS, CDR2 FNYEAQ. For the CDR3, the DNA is TGTGCCAGCAGCCTAGGCGGTACAGATACGCAGTATTTT. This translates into CASSLGGTDTQYF.

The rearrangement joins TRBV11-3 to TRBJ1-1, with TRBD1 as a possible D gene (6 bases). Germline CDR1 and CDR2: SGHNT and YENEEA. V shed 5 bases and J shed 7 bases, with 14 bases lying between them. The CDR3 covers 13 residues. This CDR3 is CASSQGPKGEAFF. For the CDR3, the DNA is TGTGCCAGCAGCCAGGGGCCAAAAGGTGAAGCTTTCTTT.

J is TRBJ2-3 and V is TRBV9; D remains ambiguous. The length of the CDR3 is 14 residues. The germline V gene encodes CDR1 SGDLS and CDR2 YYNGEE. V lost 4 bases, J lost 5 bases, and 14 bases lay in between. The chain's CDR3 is CASSTEDGRDTQYF. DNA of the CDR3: TGTGCCAGCAGCACCGAGGACGGAAGAGATACGCAGTATTTT.

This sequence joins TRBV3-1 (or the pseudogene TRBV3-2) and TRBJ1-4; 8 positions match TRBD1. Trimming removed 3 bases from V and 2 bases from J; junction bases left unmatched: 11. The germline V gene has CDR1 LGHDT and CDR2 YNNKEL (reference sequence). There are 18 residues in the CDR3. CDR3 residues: CASSQGIRGPTTNEKLFF. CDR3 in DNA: TGTGCCAGCAGCCAGGGAATCAGGGGGCCCACGACTAATGAAAAACTGTTTTTT.

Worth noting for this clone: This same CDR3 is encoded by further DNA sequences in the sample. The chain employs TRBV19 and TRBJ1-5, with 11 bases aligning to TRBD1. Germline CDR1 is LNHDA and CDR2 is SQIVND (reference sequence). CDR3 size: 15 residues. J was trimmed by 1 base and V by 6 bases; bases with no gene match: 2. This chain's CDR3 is CASRGTGGSNQPQHF. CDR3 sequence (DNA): TGTGCCAGTAGAGGGACAGGGGGGAGCAATCAGCCCCAGCATTTT.

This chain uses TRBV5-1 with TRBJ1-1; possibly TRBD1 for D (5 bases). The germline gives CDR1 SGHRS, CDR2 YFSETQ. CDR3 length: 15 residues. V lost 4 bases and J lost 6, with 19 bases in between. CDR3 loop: CASSPGTGDFAEAFF. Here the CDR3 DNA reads TGCGCCAGCAGCCCCGGCACGGGGGATTTCGCTGAAGCTTTCTTT.

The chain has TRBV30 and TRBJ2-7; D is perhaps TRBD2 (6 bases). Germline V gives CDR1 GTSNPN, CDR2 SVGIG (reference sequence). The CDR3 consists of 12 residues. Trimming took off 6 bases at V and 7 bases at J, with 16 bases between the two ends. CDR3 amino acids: CACLALPKEQYF. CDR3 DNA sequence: TGTGCCTGTCTAGCGTTGCCGAAGGAGCAGTACTTC.

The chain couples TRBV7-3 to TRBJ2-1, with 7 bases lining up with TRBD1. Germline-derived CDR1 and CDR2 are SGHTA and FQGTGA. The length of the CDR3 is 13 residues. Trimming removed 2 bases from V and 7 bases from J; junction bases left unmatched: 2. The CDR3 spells CASSLDRENEQFF. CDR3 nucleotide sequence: TGTGCCAGCAGCTTAGACAGGGAAAATGAGCAGTTCTTC.

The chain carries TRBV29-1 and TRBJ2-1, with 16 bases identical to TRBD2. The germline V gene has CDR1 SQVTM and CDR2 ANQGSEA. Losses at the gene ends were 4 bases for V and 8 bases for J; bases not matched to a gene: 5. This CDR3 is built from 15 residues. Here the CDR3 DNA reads TGCAGCGTTGGGGGACTAGCGGGAGGGCCTCATGAGCAGTTCTTC. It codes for CSVGGLAGGPHEQFF.

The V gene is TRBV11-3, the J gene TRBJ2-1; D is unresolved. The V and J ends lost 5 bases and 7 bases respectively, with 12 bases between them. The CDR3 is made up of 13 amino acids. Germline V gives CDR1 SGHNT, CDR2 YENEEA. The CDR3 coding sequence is TGTGCCAGCAGCCCTGACCCCCGGAATGAGCAGTTCTTC. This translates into CASSPDPRNEQFF.

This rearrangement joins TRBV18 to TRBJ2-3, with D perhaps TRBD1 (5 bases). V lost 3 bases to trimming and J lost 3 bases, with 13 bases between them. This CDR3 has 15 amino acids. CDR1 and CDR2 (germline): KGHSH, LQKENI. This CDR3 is CASSPQLSGTDTQYF. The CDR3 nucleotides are TGTGCCAGCTCACCCCAGTTATCAGGGACAGATACGCAGTATTTT.

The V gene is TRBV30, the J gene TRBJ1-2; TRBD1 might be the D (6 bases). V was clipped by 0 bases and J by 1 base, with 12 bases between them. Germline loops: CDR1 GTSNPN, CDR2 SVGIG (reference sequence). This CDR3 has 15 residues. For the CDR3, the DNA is TGTGCCTGGAGTGTACGGGGGGGCCATAACTATGGCTACACCTTC. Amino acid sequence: CAWSVRGGHNYGYTF.